One sample yielded the 23 T cell receptor beta chains listed below, sequenced in a study of Ad26.COV2.S vaccination and SARS-CoV-2 variants. Using immunoSEQ multiplex PCR, the repertoire was profiled, and TCRdb retains in-frame clones only, with some absent. The data contain approximately 450,000 clones, around nine tenths of them singletons. Treatment: roughly 20 received Ad26.COV2.S at low or high dose, single or two shots; several received placebo; per-sample allocation not given. Sampling occurred on day 63 after the first vaccine or placebo injection. Sample: peripheral blood, taken in a trial of Ad26.COV2.S vaccine versus placebo. Receptor source: a person between 18 and 59 years old who received the Ad26.COV2.S COVID-19 vaccine or a placebo.

This clone was picked up many times. V and J are TRBV6-2 or TRBV6-3 and TRBJ2-1; 10 bases match TRBD2. This CDR3 spans 17 amino acids. Germline CDR1 reads MNHEY; CDR2 reads SVGEGT. V was pared by 2 bases and J by 8 bases, with 12 bases of the junction left unmatched. DNA of the CDR3: TGTGCCAGCAGTTACGATGGGACTAGCGAGCGCGGCGATGAGCAGTTCTTC. Its translation is CASSYDGTSERGDEQFF.

The CDR3 region is CASSVAGHGYTF. DNA of the CDR3: TGTGCCAGCAGCGTAGCGGGGCATGGCTACACCTTC. V and J are TRBV9 and TRBJ1-2, with a possible D match to TRBD1 (5 bases). The CDR3 sequence is 12 residues long. Trimming stripped 0 bases from V and 6 bases from J, with 6 bases between. Per germline, CDR1 SGDLS and CDR2 YYNGEE.

This chain joins TRBV11-2 and TRBJ2-7; D is uncertain. This CDR3 has 15 amino acids. The V end lost 0 bases, the J end lost 2 bases, and 11 bases lay between the germline ends. CDR1 and CDR2 (germline): SGHAT, FQNNGV. CDR3 region: CASSLDYQAAYEQYF. For the CDR3, the DNA is TGTGCCAGCAGCTTAGATTACCAGGCCGCCTACGAGCAGTACTTC.

V gene TRBV2 combines with J gene TRBJ2-7, with 11 bases identical to TRBD2. J was trimmed by 4 bases and V by 6 bases; bases with no gene match: 2. The CDR3 has 13 residues. CDR1 SNHLY and CDR2 FYNNEI come from the germline V gene. DNA of the CDR3: TGTGCCAGCAGGGGACTAGCGGTATACGAGCAGTACTTC. This translates into CASRGLAVYEQYF.

V is TRBV2 and J is TRBJ1-5; D perhaps matches TRBD1 (6 bases). This CDR3 is built from 14 residues. Germline V gene sequence: CDR1 SNHLY, CDR2 FYNNEI. V lost 7 bases to trimming and J lost 0 bases, with 10 bases between them. Here the CDR3 reads CASNREYSNQPQHF. The DNA for the CDR3 is TGTGCCAGCAACAGGGAGTATAGCAATCAGCCCCAGCATTTT. The full variable domain, its missing parts supplied by reference TRBV2 and TRBJ1-5, is EPEVTQTPSHQVTQMGQEVILRCVPISNHLYFYWYRQILGQKVEFLVSFYNNEISEKSEIFDDQFSVERPDGSNFTLKIRSTKLEDSAMYFCASNREYSNQPQHFGDGTRLSIL.

The chain is built from TRBV7-8 and TRBJ1-1; D call uncertain. There are 16 residues in the CDR3. Germline CDR1 SGHVS, CDR2 FQNEAQ. Trimming shortened V by 0 bases and J by 0 bases, and 11 bases separated the two germline ends. The CDR3 loop reads CASSLALNLMNTEAFF. The CDR3 nucleotides read TGTGCCAGCAGCTTAGCTTTAAACTTGATGAACACTGAAGCTTTCTTT.

This rearrangement joins TRBV25-1 to TRBJ2-1; D gene unclear. CDR3 size: 13 residues. Germline V CDR1 and CDR2: MGHDK, SYGVNS. V shed 1 base and J shed 3 bases, with 4 bases lying between them. DNA of the CDR3: TGTGCCAGCAGTGAATGGGTCTACAATGAGCAGTTCTTC. Residues: CASSEWVYNEQFF.

This sequence joins TRBV10-2 and TRBJ2-2; D may be TRBD2 (6 bases). Trimming cost V 3 bases and J 1 base, with 12 bases left between them. The germline gives CDR1 WSHSY, CDR2 SAAADI. The CDR3 spans 16 residues. CDR3 residues: CASSDRLRENTGELFF. The CDR3 DNA is TGCGCCAGCAGTGATCGGTTGCGGGAGAACACCGGGGAGCTGTTTTTT.

Only one count was recorded for this clone. This chain joins TRBV19 and TRBJ1-2, with D unresolved. Per germline, CDR1 LNHDA and CDR2 SQIVND (reference sequence). The ends were cut back, 6 bases at V and 0 bases at J, with 14 bases in the middle. The CDR3 has 15 amino acids. The DNA of the CDR3 is TGTGCCAGTAGCTCCACCAGAGACGCTAACTATGGCTACACCTTC. It codes for CASSSTRDANYGYTF. Combining the CDR3 with reference TRBV19 and TRBJ1-2 gives the whole variable domain DGGITQSPKYLFRKEGQNVTLSCEQNLNHDAMYWYRQDPGQGLRLIYYSQIVNDFQKGDIAEGYSVSREKKESFPLTVTSAQKNPTAFYLCASSSTRDANYGYTFGSGTRLTVV.

This rearrangement joins TRBV14 to TRBJ2-7; maybe TRBD1 (8 bases). V gave up 10 bases and J gave up 3 bases, with 16 bases separating them. The CDR3 runs to 13 residues. CDR1 is SGHDN and CDR2 is FVKESK in the germline V gene. CDR3 protein: CANLQGGVYEQYF. The DNA of the CDR3 is TGTGCCAACTTACAGGGGGGGGTCTACGAGCAGTACTTC.

The chain links TRBV2 to TRBJ1-2; D unresolved. In germline, CDR1 is SNHLY, CDR2 FYNNEI. The V end was cut by 5 bases, the J end by 4 bases, with 17 bases between. CDR3 size: 15 residues. In DNA form, the CDR3 reads TGTGCCAGCAGTCCTCGCCGGGGAAGCGGCTATGGCTACACCTTC. This gives the protein CASSPRRGSGYGYTF.

V usage is TRBV7-6 and J usage is TRBJ2-3; TRBD2 matches at 8 bases. The length of the CDR3 is 17 residues. CDR1 and CDR2 from the germline V gene are SGHVS and FNYEAQ. V shed 0 bases, J shed 1 base, and the junction held 6 bases outside the gene matches. Here the CDR3 reads CASSLAAVAGRTDTQYF. The CDR3, as DNA: TGTGCCAGCAGCTTAGCGGCGGTAGCGGGACGCACAGATACGCAGTATTTT.

This clone occurred once. The DNA of the CDR3 is TGTGCCAGCAGTAGGGCCCCAGGGGCTTTCTTT. Translation gives CASSRAPGAFF. The V gene is TRBV21-1, the J gene TRBJ1-1; the table names TRBD1, a call not compared with the DNA. TRBV21-1 is flagged as a pseudogene. CDR3 size: 11 residues.

The chain carries TRBV28 and TRBJ1-3; no reliable D call. This CDR3 is 15 amino acids long. Germline V gene sequence: CDR1 MDHEN, CDR2 SYDVKM. Trimming cost V 3 bases and J 0 bases, with 9 bases left between them. The CDR3 sequence: CASSFSGGSGNTIYF. The CDR3 DNA reads as TGTGCCAGCAGTTTTTCCGGTGGCTCTGGAAACACCATATATTTT.

The V gene is TRBV4-1, the J gene TRBJ2-5, with D tentatively TRBD1 or TRBD2 (5 bases each). The CDR3 totals 16 residues. The germline V and J ends were trimmed by 0 bases and 5 bases, with 16 bases remaining between them. Germline assignment: CDR1 MGHRA and CDR2 YSYEKL. Here the CDR3 DNA reads TGCGCCAGCAGCCAAGATAACCGAGGGGCCGGGGAGACCCAGTACTTC. As protein: CASSQDNRGAGETQYF.

The genes are TRBV30 and TRBJ1-5; 12 bases are a match to TRBD1. Germline CDR1 reads GTSNPN; CDR2 reads SVGIG (reference sequence). The CDR3 length is 15 residues. V shed 3 bases and J 5 bases; nucleotides not matched to a gene: 5. The CDR3 is CAWSSGTGGYQPQHF. CDR3 DNA sequence: TGTGCCTGGAGCTCCGGGACAGGGGGCTATCAGCCCCAGCATTTT.

The chain carries TRBV29-1 and TRBJ2-1; 13 bases align to TRBD2. In germline, CDR1 is SQVTM, CDR2 ANQGSEA. CDR3 length: 13 amino acids. With V trimmed by 5 bases and J by 9 bases, 4 bases remained unmatched. CDR3 region: CSVQGLAGVEQFF. The CDR3, as DNA: TGCAGCGTTCAAGGACTAGCGGGAGTTGAGCAGTTCTTC.

This clone has a single count. This chain joins TRBV29-1 and TRBJ2-1; the D gene is possibly TRBD2 (5 bases). V lost 4 bases and J 5 bases, leaving 6 bases between the germline ends. Looked up from germline, CDR1 is SQVTM and CDR2 is ANQGSEA. There are 11 residues in the CDR3. The DNA for the CDR3 is TGCAGCGTTGGGACTCACAATGAGCAGTTCTTC. Residues: CSVGTHNEQFF.

The V and J genes are TRBV27 and TRBJ2-1, with D perhaps matching TRBD1 (6 bases). V lost 2 bases, J lost 3 bases, and 11 bases lay in between. This CDR3 has 15 amino acids. From germline, CDR1 is MNHEY and CDR2 SMNVEV (reference sequence). The CDR3 is CASSLVGAGYNEQFF. The CDR3 DNA reads as TGTGCCAGCAGTTTAGTGGGGGCCGGCTACAATGAGCAGTTCTTC.

A note on this clone: Other DNA sequences in the same sample also yield this CDR3. V usage is TRBV24-1 and J usage is TRBJ2-5; D is perhaps TRBD1 or TRBD2 (5 bases each). From germline, CDR1 is KGHDR and CDR2 SFDVKD. Trimming took off 2 bases at V and 2 bases at J, with 8 bases between the two ends. The CDR3 spans 14 residues. The CDR3 DNA follows: TGTGCCACCAGTGATTCGGGGCGGCAAGAGACCCAGTACTTC. It encodes CATSDSGRQETQYF.

The CDR3 region is CASSWARNNEKLFF. The CDR3 DNA reads TGTGCCAGCAGTTGGGCCAGGAACAATGAAAAACTGTTTTTT. The chain recombines TRBV6-2 or TRBV6-3 with TRBJ1-4; D gene uncertain. The CDR3 length is 14 residues. CDR1 MNHEY and CDR2 SVGEGT come from the germline V gene. Trimming cost V 4 bases and J 5 bases, with 11 bases left between them.

V gene TRBV20-1 combines with J gene TRBJ1-2; a possible D gene is TRBD1 (5 bases). The V gene's germline CDR1 is DFQATT and CDR2 SNEGSKA (reference sequence). This CDR3 is 11 amino acids long. Trimming stripped 5 bases from V and 8 bases from J, with 12 bases between. This CDR3 reads CSALSGPGYTF. Written as DNA, the CDR3 is TGCAGTGCTCTCTCGGGGCCGGGCTACACCTTC.

V usage is TRBV30 and J usage is TRBJ2-2; TRBD2 matches at 8 bases. Germline CDR1 and CDR2: GTSNPN and SVGIG (reference sequence). The CDR3 sequence is 16 residues long. V lost 3 bases to trimming and J lost 7 bases; unmatched junction nucleotides: 13. The CDR3 nucleotides read TGTGCCTGGAGCGGTAGGCCCGGGAGGGTTGGCGGGGAGCTGTTTTTT. Its translation is CAWSGRPGRVGGELFF.